Listed below are T cell receptor beta chains from one sample, sequenced in a study of T cell responses to AZD1222 COVID-19 vaccine. TCRdb keeps only in-frame clones here, not all; method: immunoSEQ multiplex PCR. The sample consists of more than 95,000 clones, roughly 90% of them appearing once. This specimen was peripheral blood, taken on day 0 of MenACWY control vaccination. These receptor sequences come from an adult in good health. Each CDR3 is given with its conserved first and last residue. The D gene is left open where the match is weak. The size field is filled for only some rows; it gives once, few, many or a size class.

CDR3 length,V gene,J gene,clone size,D gene,CDR3 DNA,CDR3 protein
17,TRBV11-3,TRBJ2-1,NA,TRBD2,TGTGCCAGCAGCCGTACGGAGTGGGAGGGCCTCGGTGCTGAGCAGTTCTTC,CASSRTEWEGLGAEQFF
15,TRBV5-1,TRBJ1-5,NA,TRBD1,TGCGCCAGCAGCCCGCAACCAGGGGGCGGTCAGCCCCAGCATTTT,CASSPQPGGGQPQHF
14,TRBV5-6,TRBJ1-1,NA,NA,TGTGCCAGCAGCCGTACGGGGGTTAACACTGAAGCTTTCTTT,CASSRTGVNTEAFF
13,TRBV29-1,TRBJ2-7,NA,NA,TGCAGCGCAGATTTACAGGGTTCCTACGAGCAGTACTTC,CSADLQGSYEQYF
15,TRBV15,TRBJ2-3,few,TRBD2,TGTGCCACCAGCATAGCGGGCTTTGACACAGATACGCAGTATTTT,CATSIAGFDTDTQYF
14,TRBV5-1,TRBJ1-5,NA,NA,TGCGCCAGCAGCCCGACAGGACTCAATCAGCCCCAGCATTTT,CASSPTGLNQPQHF
15,TRBV7-9,TRBJ2-2,once,NA,TGTGCCAGCAGCTTAGTAGCAGTTAACACCGGGGAGCTGTTTTTT,CASSLVAVNTGELFF
14,TRBV3-1/TRBV3-2,TRBJ2-3,NA,NA,TGTGCCAGCGGGTCGAGGTCTAATCGAGATACGCAGTATTTT,CASGSRSNRDTQYF
15,TRBV6-5,TRBJ2-5,NA,NA,TGTGCCAGCAGTACCCTCCAGGGAGGTGGAGAGACCCAGTACTTC,CASSTLQGGGETQYF
16,TRBV7-2,TRBJ2-3,NA,NA,TGTGCCAGCAGCGTTAGACAGATTACTAGCACAGATACGCAGTATTTT,CASSVRQITSTDTQYF
15,TRBV10-3,TRBJ2-3,NA,TRBD2,TGTGCCACCAACAAGGGTGGGGGGGGCACAGATACGCAGTATTTT,CATNKGGGGTDTQYF
14,TRBV7-8,TRBJ1-3,NA,TRBD1,TGTGCCAGCAGCCGTACAGGGGGTGGAAACACCATATATTTT,CASSRTGGGNTIYF
12,TRBV6-2/TRBV6-3,TRBJ1-5,few,NA,TGTGCCAGCAGCACCTCATCCCAGCCCCAGCATTTT,CASSTSSQPQHF
15,TRBV11-3,TRBJ2-5,NA,NA,TGTGCCAGCAGCTTAGATGGGGGGCTCCAAGAGACCCAGTACTTC,CASSLDGGLQETQYF
15,TRBV5-1,TRBJ2-1,NA,NA,TGCGCCAGCAGCTTGGGCCAAGGGTCCTACAATGAGCAGTTCTTC,CASSLGQGSYNEQFF
12,TRBV2,TRBJ2-7,NA,NA,TGTGCCAGCAGTGAACAAACCTACGAGCAGTACTTC,CASSEQTYEQYF
14,TRBV19,TRBJ2-1,NA,NA,TGTGCCAGTAGTAGAGCAGGGGAAGGCGATGAGCAGTTCTTC,CASSRAGEGDEQFF
14,TRBV9,TRBJ1-1,NA,NA,TGTGCCAGCAGCCGAAGAGGGGCGCAAACGGAAGCTTTCTTT,CASSRRGAQTEAFF
15,TRBV7-2,TRBJ2-3,NA,TRBD2,TGTGCCAGCAGCAGATGGACTAGCGGCACAGATACGCAGTATTTT,CASSRWTSGTDTQYF
17,TRBV6-2/TRBV6-3,TRBJ2-6,NA,TRBD1,TGTGCCAGCAGTTACAAGGGGACAGCCTCTGGGGCCAACGTCCTGACTTTC,CASSYKGTASGANVLTF
15,TRBV6-1,TRBJ2-7,NA,NA,TGTGCCAGCAGTGATCCTACAGGACCCTCCTACGAGCAGTACTTC,CASSDPTGPSYEQYF
14,TRBV5-8,TRBJ2-5,NA,NA,TGTGCCAGCAGCTTCGGACAGCGCCCAGAGACCCAGTACTTC,CASSFGQRPETQYF
14,TRBV5-6,TRBJ1-3,once,NA,TGTGCCAGCAGCTTGTTTGTTGCTGGAAACACCATATATTTT,CASSLFVAGNTIYF
15,TRBV11-2,TRBJ2-2,NA,NA,TGTGCCAGCAGCTTCGGCAGGGGGAACACCGGGGAGCTGTTTTTT,CASSFGRGNTGELFF
12,TRBV2,TRBJ1-5,few,NA,TGTGCCAGCAGTGAAAGCAATCAGCCCCAGCATTTT,CASSESNQPQHF